A selection of T cell receptor beta chains follows, all from one sample in a study of early stage breast cancer tumors. Only in-frame clones appear in the TCRdb table, and some are missing; sequencing was by immunoSEQ multiplex PCR. The data hold 8,500 to 10,000 clones, with about 78% observed a single time. Sequenced: normal breast tissue next to the tumor. The receptors derive from a person aged 40-50 years with breast cancer. Both conserved end residues are part of each CDR3. The order of the fields is V gene, D gene, CDR3 length, J gene, clone size, CDR3 protein. The D gene is left open where the match is weak. A row's size may be missing; if present it is once, few, many or a size class.

v_call: TRBV4-1
d_call: -
cdr3_length: 15
j_call: TRBJ2-2
clone_size: few
cdr3_aa: CASSQVRGDTGELFF

v_call: TRBV6-1
d_call: TRBD2
cdr3_length: 15
j_call: TRBJ2-1
clone_size: -
cdr3_aa: CASRAGGGSYNEQFF

v_call: TRBV5-1
d_call: -
cdr3_length: 15
j_call: TRBJ2-5
clone_size: -
cdr3_aa: CASNGQTDPQETQYF

v_call: TRBV2
d_call: TRBD1
cdr3_length: 16
j_call: TRBJ2-3
clone_size: -
cdr3_aa: CASSTWGTGITDTQYF

v_call: TRBV28
d_call: -
cdr3_length: 16
j_call: TRBJ2-7
clone_size: -
cdr3_aa: CASRSVWEDLVYEQYF

v_call: TRBV15
d_call: -
cdr3_length: 13
j_call: TRBJ2-3
clone_size: -
cdr3_aa: CATSRDLGGSQYF

v_call: TRBV6-5
d_call: -
cdr3_length: 11
j_call: TRBJ2-5
clone_size: once
cdr3_aa: CASISQGTQYF

v_call: TRBV7-9
d_call: -
cdr3_length: 14
j_call: TRBJ2-7
clone_size: -
cdr3_aa: CASSPPGPNYEQYF

v_call: TRBV5-1
d_call: -
cdr3_length: 15
j_call: TRBJ2-3
clone_size: -
cdr3_aa: CASRRTLGSIDTQYF

v_call: TRBV19
d_call: -
cdr3_length: 15
j_call: TRBJ2-2
clone_size: once
cdr3_aa: CASKEGARITGELFF

v_call: TRBV28
d_call: -
cdr3_length: 15
j_call: TRBJ1-4
clone_size: -
cdr3_aa: CASSLFDGEGEKLFF

v_call: TRBV4-1
d_call: -
cdr3_length: 19
j_call: TRBJ1-4
clone_size: few
cdr3_aa: CASSQDLRPTGYLGEKLFF

v_call: TRBV7-6
d_call: -
cdr3_length: 12
j_call: TRBJ2-1
clone_size: -
cdr3_aa: CASSLQEYEQFF

v_call: TRBV21-1
d_call: -
cdr3_length: 11
j_call: TRBJ2-7
clone_size: few
cdr3_aa: CASSADYEQYF

v_call: TRBV2
d_call: -
cdr3_length: 14
j_call: TRBJ2-3
clone_size: -
cdr3_aa: CASSDGSSTDTQYF

v_call: TRBV11-3
d_call: TRBD2
cdr3_length: 16
j_call: TRBJ2-5
clone_size: -
cdr3_aa: CASSLRLAGASETQYF

v_call: TRBV5-6
d_call: TRBD1
cdr3_length: 16
j_call: TRBJ2-7
clone_size: few
cdr3_aa: CASSLFGTGFFYEQYF

v_call: TRBV13
d_call: -
cdr3_length: 14
j_call: TRBJ2-1
clone_size: -
cdr3_aa: CASSLLGAGNEQFF

v_call: TRBV25-1
d_call: -
cdr3_length: 12
j_call: TRBJ1-2
clone_size: -
cdr3_aa: CASSGTGYGYTF

v_call: TRBV6-1
d_call: TRBD1
cdr3_length: 14
j_call: TRBJ2-7
clone_size: -
cdr3_aa: CASSEWTGWYEQYF

v_call: TRBV11-2
d_call: TRBD2
cdr3_length: 14
j_call: TRBJ2-7
clone_size: -
cdr3_aa: CASSLTGGIYEQYF

v_call: TRBV6-1
d_call: TRBD1
cdr3_length: 14
j_call: TRBJ1-3
clone_size: -
cdr3_aa: CASKRQGASGTIYF

v_call: TRBV7-7
d_call: TRBD2
cdr3_length: 14
j_call: TRBJ2-7
clone_size: -
cdr3_aa: CASSFSGSIHEQYF

v_call: TRBV4-2
d_call: TRBD2
cdr3_length: 19
j_call: TRBJ2-3
clone_size: once
cdr3_aa: CASSQVSGEIREVADTQYF

v_call: TRBV4-2
d_call: TRBD2
cdr3_length: 17
j_call: TRBJ2-5
clone_size: -
cdr3_aa: CASSQGGMTSGQETQYF

v_call: TRBV5-6
d_call: -
cdr3_length: 11
j_call: TRBJ2-5
clone_size: few
cdr3_aa: CASSLRGTQYF

v_call: TRBV4-2
d_call: TRBD1
cdr3_length: 16
j_call: TRBJ2-3
clone_size: -
cdr3_aa: CASSRWDRGSTDTQYF

v_call: TRBV5-1
d_call: TRBD2
cdr3_length: 18
j_call: TRBJ2-5
clone_size: -
cdr3_aa: CASSSLGFAGGAGETQYF

v_call: TRBV13
d_call: TRBD2
cdr3_length: 16
j_call: TRBJ2-5
clone_size: -
cdr3_aa: CASSRLLAGGRGTQYF

v_call: TRBV30
d_call: -
cdr3_length: 12
j_call: TRBJ2-5
clone_size: once
cdr3_aa: CAWALGSETQYF

v_call: TRBV7-2
d_call: -
cdr3_length: 15
j_call: TRBJ2-6
clone_size: -
cdr3_aa: CASSLDRAGANVLTF

v_call: TRBV4-2
d_call: TRBD2
cdr3_length: 14
j_call: TRBJ2-7
clone_size: once
cdr3_aa: CASSLGREGYEQYF

v_call: TRBV6-5
d_call: -
cdr3_length: 13
j_call: TRBJ1-3
clone_size: -
cdr3_aa: CASSYRTGNTIYF

v_call: TRBV15
d_call: -
cdr3_length: 14
j_call: TRBJ1-2
clone_size: -
cdr3_aa: CATSLDRDRYGYTF

v_call: TRBV2
d_call: -
cdr3_length: 14
j_call: TRBJ2-1
clone_size: -
cdr3_aa: CASSDRGTRWEQFF

v_call: TRBV19
d_call: -
cdr3_length: 12
j_call: TRBJ2-1
clone_size: -
cdr3_aa: CASSTGDNEQFF

v_call: TRBV6-6
d_call: -
cdr3_length: 16
j_call: TRBJ1-3
clone_size: -
cdr3_aa: CASSYQRPTVSNTIYF

v_call: TRBV6-1
d_call: TRBD2
cdr3_length: 14
j_call: TRBJ2-5
clone_size: -
cdr3_aa: CASSSLAGRETQYF

v_call: TRBV27
d_call: -
cdr3_length: 13
j_call: TRBJ1-4
clone_size: -
cdr3_aa: CASRAQIDEKLFF

v_call: TRBV5-1
d_call: -
cdr3_length: 17
j_call: TRBJ1-1
clone_size: -
cdr3_aa: CASSLVPGEAGGTEAFF

v_call: TRBV30
d_call: -
cdr3_length: 14
j_call: TRBJ1-2
clone_size: -
cdr3_aa: CAWECRGGGCGYTF

v_call: TRBV14
d_call: TRBD1
cdr3_length: 14
j_call: TRBJ1-1
clone_size: few
cdr3_aa: CASSQLGTGTEAFF

v_call: TRBV2
d_call: -
cdr3_length: 15
j_call: TRBJ1-3
clone_size: -
cdr3_aa: CASSVDVLSGNTIYF

v_call: TRBV18
d_call: TRBD1
cdr3_length: 14
j_call: TRBJ2-5
clone_size: -
cdr3_aa: CASSPAGGRETQYF

v_call: TRBV28
d_call: TRBD1
cdr3_length: 14
j_call: TRBJ2-7
clone_size: -
cdr3_aa: CASSLNRGVYEQYF

v_call: TRBV6-5
d_call: TRBD2
cdr3_length: 15
j_call: TRBJ2-5
clone_size: -
cdr3_aa: CASSVGGRAEETQYF

v_call: TRBV4-1
d_call: -
cdr3_length: 15
j_call: TRBJ1-1
clone_size: -
cdr3_aa: CASSHRNPMNTEAFF

v_call: TRBV5-6
d_call: -
cdr3_length: 12
j_call: TRBJ1-2
clone_size: -
cdr3_aa: CASSRPSYGYTF

v_call: TRBV6-5
d_call: -
cdr3_length: 15
j_call: TRBJ2-7
clone_size: -
cdr3_aa: CASRRGPPPNYEQYF